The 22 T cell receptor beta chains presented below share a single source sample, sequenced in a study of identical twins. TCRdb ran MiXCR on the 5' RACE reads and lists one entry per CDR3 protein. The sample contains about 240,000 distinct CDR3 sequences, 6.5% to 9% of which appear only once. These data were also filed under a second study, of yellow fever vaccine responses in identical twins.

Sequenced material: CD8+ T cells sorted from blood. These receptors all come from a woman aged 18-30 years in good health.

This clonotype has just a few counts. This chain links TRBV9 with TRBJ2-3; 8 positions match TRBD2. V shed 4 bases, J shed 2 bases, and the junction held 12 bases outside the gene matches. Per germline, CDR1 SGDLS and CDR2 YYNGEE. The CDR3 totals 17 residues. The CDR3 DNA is TGTGCCAGCAGCCCTCACGTTAGCGGGGCCTCCACAGATACGCAGTATTTT. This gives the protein CASSPHVSGASTDTQYF.

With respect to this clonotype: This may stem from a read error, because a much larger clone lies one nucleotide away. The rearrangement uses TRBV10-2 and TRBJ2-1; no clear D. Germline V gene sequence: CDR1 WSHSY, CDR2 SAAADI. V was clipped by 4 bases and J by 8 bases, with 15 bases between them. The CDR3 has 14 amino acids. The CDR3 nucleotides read TGCGCCAGCAGTGGGGGAATCCCCCCCGATGAGCAGTTCTTC. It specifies CASSGGIPPDEQFF.

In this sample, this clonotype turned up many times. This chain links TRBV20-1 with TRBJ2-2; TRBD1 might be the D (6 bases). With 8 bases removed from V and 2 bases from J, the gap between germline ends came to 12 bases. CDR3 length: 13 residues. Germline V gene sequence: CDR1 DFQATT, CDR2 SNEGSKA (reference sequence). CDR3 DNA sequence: TGCAGTTCCGTGGGGGCCAACACCGGGGAGCTGTTTTTT. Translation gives CSSVGANTGELFF.

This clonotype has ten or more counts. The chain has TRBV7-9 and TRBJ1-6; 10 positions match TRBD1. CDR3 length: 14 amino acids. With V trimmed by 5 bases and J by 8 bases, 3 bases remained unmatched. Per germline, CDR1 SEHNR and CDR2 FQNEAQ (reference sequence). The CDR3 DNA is TGTGCCAGCAGCACTGGACAGGGGGATTCACCCCTCCACTTT. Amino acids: CASSTGQGDSPLHF.

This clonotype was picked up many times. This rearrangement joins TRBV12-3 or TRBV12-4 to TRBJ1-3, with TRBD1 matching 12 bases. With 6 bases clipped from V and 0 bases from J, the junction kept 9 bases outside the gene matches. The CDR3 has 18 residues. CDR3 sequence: CASRYGTGGTRSGNTIYF. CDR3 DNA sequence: TGTGCCAGCAGGTACGGGACAGGGGGCACCCGCTCTGGAAACACCATATATTTT.

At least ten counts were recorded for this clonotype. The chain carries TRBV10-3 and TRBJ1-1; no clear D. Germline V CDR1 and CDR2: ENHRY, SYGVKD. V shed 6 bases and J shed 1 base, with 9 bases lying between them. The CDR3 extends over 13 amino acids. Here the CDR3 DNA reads TGTGCCATCAGAGACGTTGAGAACACTGAAGCTTTCTTT. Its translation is CAIRDVENTEAFF.

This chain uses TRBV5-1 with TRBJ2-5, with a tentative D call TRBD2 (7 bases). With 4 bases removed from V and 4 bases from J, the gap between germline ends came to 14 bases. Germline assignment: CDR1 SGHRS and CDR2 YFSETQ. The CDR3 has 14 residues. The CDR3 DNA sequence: TGCGCCAGCAGCCCGCCGGGGGGCGCAGAGACCCAGTACTTC. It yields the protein CASSPPGGAETQYF. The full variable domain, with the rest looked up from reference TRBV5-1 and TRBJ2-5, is KAGVTQTPRYLIKTRGQQVTLSCSPISGHRSVSWYQQTPGQGLQFLFEYFSETQRNKGNFPGRFSGRQFSNSRSEMNVSTLELGDSALYLCASSPPGGAETQYFGPGTRLLVL.

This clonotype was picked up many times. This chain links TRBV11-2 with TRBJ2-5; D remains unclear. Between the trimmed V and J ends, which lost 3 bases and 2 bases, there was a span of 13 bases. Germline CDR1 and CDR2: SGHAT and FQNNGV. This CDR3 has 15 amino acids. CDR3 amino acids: CASSFGRLRQETQYF. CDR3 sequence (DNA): TGTGCCAGCAGCTTCGGCAGGCTCCGACAAGAGACCCAGTACTTC. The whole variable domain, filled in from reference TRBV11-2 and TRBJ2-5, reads EAGVAQSPRYKIIEKRQSVAFWCNPISGHATLYWYQQILGQGPKLLIQFQNNGVVDDSQLPKDRFSAERLKGVDSTLKIQPAKLEDSAVYLCASSFGRLRQETQYFGPGTRLLVL.

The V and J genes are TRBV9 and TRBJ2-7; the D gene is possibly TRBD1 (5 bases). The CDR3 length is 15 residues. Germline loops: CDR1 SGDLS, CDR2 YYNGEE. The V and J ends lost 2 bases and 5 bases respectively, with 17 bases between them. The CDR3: CASSVYPRASDEQYF. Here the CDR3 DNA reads TGTGCCAGCAGCGTCTATCCCAGGGCGTCCGACGAGCAGTACTTC.

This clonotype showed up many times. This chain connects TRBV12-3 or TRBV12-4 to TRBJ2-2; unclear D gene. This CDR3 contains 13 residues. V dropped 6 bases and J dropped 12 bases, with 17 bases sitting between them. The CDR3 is CASSPLPTRKLFF. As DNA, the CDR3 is TGTGCCAGCAGCCCCCTCCCCACTCGGAAGCTGTTTTTT.

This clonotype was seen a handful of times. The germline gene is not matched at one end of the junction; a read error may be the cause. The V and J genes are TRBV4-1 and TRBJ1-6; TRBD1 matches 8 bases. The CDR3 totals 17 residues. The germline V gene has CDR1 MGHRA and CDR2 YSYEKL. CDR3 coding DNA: TGCGCCAGCAGACCCGGGACAGGAAACTCCTATAATTCACCCCTCTACTTT. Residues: CASRPGTGNSYNSPLYF.

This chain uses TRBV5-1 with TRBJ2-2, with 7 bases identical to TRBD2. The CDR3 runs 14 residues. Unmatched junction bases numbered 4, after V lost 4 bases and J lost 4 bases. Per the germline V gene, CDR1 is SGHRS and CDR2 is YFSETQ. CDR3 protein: CASSTGGGTGELFF. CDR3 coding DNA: TGCGCCAGCAGCACGGGAGGCGGCACCGGGGAGCTGTTTTTT.

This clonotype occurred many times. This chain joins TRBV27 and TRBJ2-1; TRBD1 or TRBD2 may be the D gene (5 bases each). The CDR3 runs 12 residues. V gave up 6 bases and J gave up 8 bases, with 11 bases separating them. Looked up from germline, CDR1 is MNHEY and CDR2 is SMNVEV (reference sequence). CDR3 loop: CASSRRGDEQFF. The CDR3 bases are TGTGCCAGCAGCCGCCGGGGCGATGAGCAGTTCTTC.

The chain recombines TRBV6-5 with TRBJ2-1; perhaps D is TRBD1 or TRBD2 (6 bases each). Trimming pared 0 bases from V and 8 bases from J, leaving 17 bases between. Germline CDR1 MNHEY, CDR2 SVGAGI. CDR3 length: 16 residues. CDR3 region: CASSYSTGAPWDEQFF. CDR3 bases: TGTGCCAGCAGTTACTCGACGGGGGCCCCCTGGGATGAGCAGTTCTTC.

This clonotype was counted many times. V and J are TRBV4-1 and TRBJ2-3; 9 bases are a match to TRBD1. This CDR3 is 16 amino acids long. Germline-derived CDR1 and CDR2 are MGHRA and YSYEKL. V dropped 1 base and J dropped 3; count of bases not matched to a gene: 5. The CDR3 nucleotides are TGCGCCAGCAGCCAAGTCGGACAGGGGCAGACAGATACGCAGTATTTT. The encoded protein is CASSQVGQGQTDTQYF.

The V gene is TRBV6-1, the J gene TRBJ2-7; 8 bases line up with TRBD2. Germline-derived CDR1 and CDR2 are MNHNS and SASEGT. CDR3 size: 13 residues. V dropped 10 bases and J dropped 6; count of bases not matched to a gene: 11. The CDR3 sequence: CATSQREHLEQYF. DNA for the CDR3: TGTGCCACCTCCCAGCGGGAGCATCTCGAGCAGTACTTC.

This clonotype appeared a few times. Written as DNA, the CDR3 is TGTGCCAGCAGGGCTTGGGGTTCCTACAATGAGCAGTTCTTC. Its translation: CASRAWGSYNEQFF. The J gene is TRBJ2-1, the V gene TRBV7-9, with no clear D. This CDR3 is built from 14 residues. Germline V lookup: CDR1 SEHNR, CDR2 FQNEAQ (reference sequence). Trimming left V 6 bases short and J 1 base short, with 10 bases between.

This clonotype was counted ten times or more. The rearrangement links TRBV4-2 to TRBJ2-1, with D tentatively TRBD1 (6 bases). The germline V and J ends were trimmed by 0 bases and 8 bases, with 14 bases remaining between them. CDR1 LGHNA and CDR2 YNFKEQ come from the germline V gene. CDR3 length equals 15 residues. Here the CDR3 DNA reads TGTGCCAGCAGCCAAGATAGGGGGAACCTCGATGAGCAGTTCTTC. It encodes CASSQDRGNLDEQFF.

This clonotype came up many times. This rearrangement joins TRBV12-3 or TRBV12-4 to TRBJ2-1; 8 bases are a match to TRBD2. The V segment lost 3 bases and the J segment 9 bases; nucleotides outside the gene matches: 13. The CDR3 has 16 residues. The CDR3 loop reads CASSFPAGGRLGEQFF. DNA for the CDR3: TGTGCCAGCAGTTTTCCGGCGGGAGGACGATTGGGTGAGCAGTTCTTC.

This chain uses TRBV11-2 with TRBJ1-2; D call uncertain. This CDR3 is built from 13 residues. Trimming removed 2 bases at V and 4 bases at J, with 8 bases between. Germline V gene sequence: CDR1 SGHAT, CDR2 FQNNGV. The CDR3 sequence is CASSLSQAYGYTF. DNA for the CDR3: TGTGCCAGCAGCTTAAGTCAGGCCTATGGCTACACCTTC.

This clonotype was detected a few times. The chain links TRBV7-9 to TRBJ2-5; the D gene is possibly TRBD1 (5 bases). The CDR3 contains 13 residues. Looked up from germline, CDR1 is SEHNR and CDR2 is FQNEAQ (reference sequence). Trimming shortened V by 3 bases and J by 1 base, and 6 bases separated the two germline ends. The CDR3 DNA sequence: TGTGCCAGCAGCTTCACAGGCCAAGAGACCCAGTACTTC. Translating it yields CASSFTGQETQYF.

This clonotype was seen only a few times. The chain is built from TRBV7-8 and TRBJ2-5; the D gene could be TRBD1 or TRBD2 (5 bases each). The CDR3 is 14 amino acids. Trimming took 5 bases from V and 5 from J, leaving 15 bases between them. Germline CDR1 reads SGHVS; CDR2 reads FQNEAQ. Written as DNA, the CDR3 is TGTGCCAGCAGCACCCAGTCGGGGCTGGAGACCCAGTACTTC. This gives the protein CASSTQSGLETQYF.